This passage covers 2 T cell receptor beta chains from one sample sequenced in a study of blood T cell repertoires in COVID-19. Only in-frame clones appear in the TCRdb table, and some are missing; sequencing was by immunoSEQ multiplex PCR. The data contain 350,000 to 450,000 clones, 87% of them singletons. The source material was peripheral blood. The origin of the receptors is a woman aged 60 to 75 with COVID-19, enrolled during active disease.

V and J are TRBV7-6 and TRBJ2-1; possible D gene TRBD1, 6 bases. Germline V gives CDR1 SGHVS, CDR2 FNYEAQ. CDR3 length equals 15 residues. The germline V and J ends were trimmed by 5 bases and 3 bases, with 14 bases remaining between them. Written as DNA, the CDR3 is TGTGCCAGCAGCCCCCGGGACAACGACTACAATGAGCAGTTCTTC. Its protein is CASSPRDNDYNEQFF.

The rearrangement joins TRBV3-1 (or the pseudogene TRBV3-2) to TRBJ2-6; no definite D call. This CDR3 region has 13 residues. Germline CDR1 and CDR2: LGHDT and YNNKEL (reference sequence). Deletions cut 4 bases from V and 4 bases from J, with 5 bases between. CDR3: CASSLGGANVLTF. The CDR3 region has the DNA TGTGCCAGCAGCCTCGGGGGGGCCAACGTCCTGACTTTC.